This is a list of T cell receptor beta chains from one sample in a study of cytomegalovirus exposure and HLA in healthy donors. Only in-frame clones appear in the TCRdb table, and some are missing; sequencing was by immunoSEQ multiplex PCR. The sample comprises 150,000 to 200,000 clones, approximately 82% of which are singletons, and around 1.4% rests with the top ten. Sequencing was carried out using PBMCs. These receptor sequences come from a male donor in good health and CMV-seronegative. Both conserved end residues are part of each CDR3. A D gene is named only where the DNA matches it firmly.

TRBD1 TRBJ1-2 TRBV12-5 TGTGCTAGTGGTTGGGGGACAGGGCGCTACTATGGCTACACCTTC CASGWGTGRYYGYTF
. TRBJ2-2 TRBV6-5 TGTGCCAGCAGTTACACTGAGTTGGGGGAGCTGTTTTTT CASSYTELGELFF
TRBD1 TRBJ2-7 TRBV30 TGTGCCTGGATAACAGGGGAAGGGTCCTACGAGCAGTACTTC CAWITGEGSYEQYF
TRBD2 TRBJ2-7 TRBV18 TGTGCCAGCTCTCCCCAAAGCGGGAGATGGTACGAGCAGTACTTC CASSPQSGRWYEQYF
TRBD1 TRBJ2-1 TRBV7-6 TGTGCCAGCAGCTCCAAGACAACAGGGGGCATAGGGTACAATGAGCAGTTCTTC CASSSKTTGGIGYNEQFF
. TRBJ2-7 TRBV7-6 TGTGCCAGCAGCTTAGCGGGTGGACTCAACGAGCAGTACTTC CASSLAGGLNEQYF
. TRBJ1-3 TRBV9 TGTGCCAGCAGCGTAGGGTCAGAAGGAAACACCATATATTTT CASSVGSEGNTIYF
. TRBJ1-1 TRBV18 TGTGCCAGCTCACCACCCCGGGGGAACACTGAAGCTTTCTTT CASSPPRGNTEAFF
TRBD1 TRBJ2-7 TRBV30 TGTGCCTGGCTCGGGACAGGGGGCTACGAGCAGTACTTC CAWLGTGGYEQYF
TRBD2 TRBJ2-2 TRBV10-2 TGCGCCAGCAGGGTCAGCGGGGCAGGGGAGCTGTTTTTT CASRVSGAGELFF
TRBD1 TRBJ1-6 TRBV9 TGTGCCAGCAGCCCCCTTCAGGGGACAGGGAGTTCACCCCTCCACTTT CASSPLQGTGSSPLHF
TRBD1 TRBJ1-3 TRBV10-3 TGTGCCATCGGAGGACAGGGGGGAGGAAACACCATATATTTT CAIGGQGGGNTIYF
. TRBJ1-1 TRBV4-1 TGCGCCAGCAGCCGGGTCCAGGGTGAAGCTTTCTTT CASSRVQGEAFF
TRBD2 TRBJ2-7 TRBV27 TGTGCCAGCAGTCTGGGACTATCCTACGAGCAGTACTTC CASSLGLSYEQYF
TRBD1 TRBJ1-3 TRBV6-1 TGTGCCAGCAGTGCGACAGGGAGCTCTGGAAACACCATATATTTT CASSATGSSGNTIYF
. TRBJ2-4 TRBV2 TGTGCCAGCAGGGGCAGCTGGGCCAAAAACATTCAGTACTTC CASRGSWAKNIQYF
. TRBJ2-7 TRBV2 TGTGCCAGCAGTGAAACAGGTCCAGCCCCGGAGCAGTACTTC CASSETGPAPEQYF
TRBD1 TRBJ2-2 TRBV19 TGTGCCAGTAGTACCCCAAGGGGACAGGACACCGGGGAGCTGTTTTTT CASSTPRGQDTGELFF
TRBD1 TRBJ1-2 TRBV13 TGTGCCAGCAGCCACCCCGGGACAGGGGTTCACTATGGCTACACCTTC CASSHPGTGVHYGYTF
TRBD2 TRBJ2-5 TRBV5-6 TGTGCCAGCAGCACCTGGTGGGAGGGCATCCAAGAGACCCAGTACTTC CASSTWWEGIQETQYF